These 25 T cell receptor beta chains were all obtained from the same sample, sequenced in a study of blood T cell repertoires in COVID-19. Method: immunoSEQ multiplex PCR; TCRdb's copy keeps in-frame clones and lacks some. Among about 270,000 clones, 70% to 90% were seen once, and the ten largest hold 11%. Input material: peripheral blood. The origin of the receptors is an older woman with acute or convalescent COVID-19.

Concerning this clone: Given the absence of the conserved phenylalanine or tryptophan at the CDR3 end, a read error is likely. The DNA is left out, because the CDR3 cannot be placed on it with certainty; the CDR3 is given as TCRdb lists it. This chain uses TRBV23-1 with TRBJ1-2. TRBV23-1 is an ORF for which the function is uncertain. The CDR3 region is 9 residues in length, termini included. The CDR3 protein is CASSRDGGG.

This sequence joins TRBV2 and TRBJ1-2; D perhaps matches TRBD1 (6 bases). The CDR3 sequence is 14 residues long. The germline gives CDR1 SNHLY, CDR2 FYNNEI. V was shortened by 7 bases and J by 8 bases, with 20 bases between the two germline ends. The CDR3: CASNRGRGEEGYTF. The CDR3 bases are TGTGCCAGCAATAGGGGCAGGGGTGAAGAAGGCTACACCTTC.

The chain uses TRBV5-4 and TRBJ1-5, with D possibly being TRBD1 (5 bases). CDR1 and CDR2 (germline): SGHNT, YYREEE (reference sequence). The CDR3 has 16 residues. V lost 1 base and J 2 bases, leaving 13 bases between the germline ends. The CDR3 spells CASSLNGGGRNQPQHF. CDR3 in DNA: TGTGCCAGCAGCTTGAATGGGGGAGGACGCAATCAGCCCCAGCATTTT.

This chain links TRBV11-2 with TRBJ2-3; D is unclear. V gave up 3 bases and J gave up 5 bases, with 6 bases separating them. There are 12 residues in the CDR3. In germline, CDR1 is SGHAT, CDR2 FQNNGV. The CDR3: CASSFLRDTQYF. In DNA form, the CDR3 reads TGTGCCAGCAGCTTCCTAAGAGATACGCAGTATTTT.

The V call is TRBV20-1, the J call TRBJ2-1, with 11 positions matching TRBD2. CDR3 length equals 17 residues. Trimming removed 3 bases from V and 7 bases from J; junction bases left unmatched: 14. Germline V gene data show CDR1 as DFQATT and CDR2 as SNEGSKA (reference sequence). CDR3 DNA sequence: TGCAGTGCTAGTCGTATAGCGGGGGGGCGAGGTAGGAATGAGCAGTTCTTC. It is translated as CSASRIAGGRGRNEQFF.

On this clone: Additional DNA sequences in this sample encode the identical CDR3. V and J are TRBV30 and TRBJ1-1; 8 nucleotides match TRBD1. CDR1 is GTSNPN, CDR2 SVGIG, per germline (reference sequence). Unmatched junction bases numbered 4, after V lost 2 bases and J lost 8 bases. This CDR3 contains 12 residues. The CDR3 loop reads CAWSRRQGEAFF. The DNA for the CDR3 is TGTGCCTGGAGTCGACGACAGGGGGAAGCTTTCTTT.

The chain employs TRBV18 and TRBJ2-6; the match to TRBD2 covers 10 bases. V shed 0 bases, J shed 0 bases, and the junction held 2 bases outside the gene matches. The CDR3 is 18 residues long. The germline CDR1 and CDR2 sequences are KGHSH and LQKENI. For the CDR3, the DNA is TGTGCCAGCTCACCACCGAGCGGGGGGGCCTCTGGGGCCAACGTCCTGACTTTC. It codes for CASSPPSGGASGANVLTF.

The chain carries TRBV19 and TRBJ1-4; TRBD1 aligns across 10 bases. The CDR3 sequence is 16 residues long. Germline loops: CDR1 LNHDA, CDR2 SQIVND (reference sequence). The ends lost 6 bases at V and 0 bases at J; junction bases unmatched: 4. This CDR3 is CASRDRGMSTNEKLFF. CDR3 DNA sequence: TGTGCCAGTAGGGACAGGGGGATGTCAACTAATGAAAAACTGTTTTTT.

The V and J genes are TRBV4-1 and TRBJ2-5, with a tentative D call TRBD1 (6 bases). The CDR3 has 13 amino acids. V lost 4 bases and J lost 4, with 10 bases in between. Germline-derived CDR1 and CDR2 are MGHRA and YSYEKL. Written as DNA, the CDR3 is TGCGCCAGCAGCCCCAAACAGGGAGAGACCCAGTACTTC. It specifies CASSPKQGETQYF.

J is TRBJ2-7 and V is TRBV2, with TRBD1 as a possible D gene (5 bases). The V and J ends lost 6 bases and 3 bases respectively, with 12 bases between them. Germline loops: CDR1 SNHLY, CDR2 FYNNEI. The CDR3 contains 13 residues. The CDR3 loop reads CASRQGVLYEQYF. The DNA of the CDR3 is TGTGCCAGCAGGCAGGGCGTACTCTACGAGCAGTACTTC.

This clone was observed a few times. This chain connects TRBV2 to TRBJ1-1; D not certain. V was shortened by 7 bases and J by 8 bases, with 17 bases between the two germline ends. The V gene's germline CDR1 is SNHLY and CDR2 FYNNEI. The CDR3 is 13 residues long. The CDR3 DNA is TGTGCCAGCACAGCAATGCGGCGCGGAGAAGCTTTCTTT. As protein: CASTAMRRGEAFF. The full variable domain, in which reference TRBV2 and TRBJ1-1 provide the parts outside the CDR3, is EPEVTQTPSHQVTQMGQEVILRCVPISNHLYFYWYRQILGQKVEFLVSFYNNEISEKSEIFDDQFSVERPDGSNFTLKIRSTKLEDSAMYFCASTAMRRGEAFFGQGTRLTVV.

CDR3 in amino acids: CASSPLPTGSGYTF. The CDR3 bases are TGTGCCAGCTCACCCCTCCCAACAGGGTCTGGCTACACCTTC. The V gene is TRBV18, the J gene TRBJ1-2; a possible D gene is TRBD1 (6 bases). Trimming removed 3 bases at V and 7 bases at J, with 15 bases between. This CDR3 contains 14 residues. The V gene's germline CDR1 is KGHSH and CDR2 LQKENI.

The V gene is TRBV15, the J gene TRBJ1-4; no clear D. Trimming removed 6 bases at V and 8 bases at J, with 19 bases between. The CDR3 is 15 amino acids. In germline, CDR1 is LNHNV, CDR2 YYDKDF (reference sequence). The CDR3 loop reads CATSRSRTPGEKLFF. CDR3 nucleotide sequence: TGTGCCACCAGTCGGTCAAGGACCCCGGGGGAAAAACTGTTTTTT. Full variable domain (missing parts from reference TRBV15 and TRBJ1-4): DAMVIQNPRYQVTQFGKPVTLSCSQTLNHNVMYWYQQKSSQAPKLLFHYYDKDFNNEADTPDNFQSRRPNTSFCFLDIRSPGLGDTAMYLCATSRSRTPGEKLFFGSGTQLSVL.

The rearrangement links TRBV4-2 to TRBJ2-1, with D uncertain. The CDR3 runs 13 residues. Trimming pared 0 bases from V and 7 bases from J, leaving 7 bases between. The germline CDR1 and CDR2 sequences are LGHNA and YNFKEQ. The CDR3 reads CASSQDPRNEQFF. The CDR3 DNA sequence: TGTGCCAGCAGCCAAGATCCTAGGAATGAGCAGTTCTTC.

The V call is TRBV27, the J call TRBJ1-1; 7 positions match TRBD1. The ends lost 7 bases at V and 2 bases at J; junction bases unmatched: 7. CDR1 and CDR2 from the germline V gene are MNHEY and SMNVEV (reference sequence). The CDR3 is made up of 14 amino acids. DNA for the CDR3: TGTGCCAGCACCGCAGGGGGATACAACACTGAAGCTTTCTTT. Translation: CASTAGGYNTEAFF.

CDR3 loop: CASTRQGALTGANVLTF. CDR3 DNA: TGTGCCAGCACGCGGCAGGGGGCGCTAACTGGGGCCAACGTCCTGACTTTC. The chain couples TRBV6-4 to TRBJ2-6; TRBD1 matches 8 bases. The CDR3 length is 17 residues. V lost 7 bases and J lost 2; bases outside the gene matches: 10. Germline V gene lookup returns CDR1 MRHNA and CDR2 SNTAGT.

This chain joins TRBV15 and TRBJ2-7; the D gene is possibly TRBD2 (5 bases). The V end was cut by 0 bases, the J end by 2 bases, with 17 bases between. Germline lookup yields CDR1 LNHNV and CDR2 YYDKDF (reference sequence). The CDR3 extends over 17 amino acids. The CDR3 loop is CATSRDRIRDTAYEQYF. DNA for the CDR3: TGTGCCACCAGCAGAGATCGTATCCGGGATACGGCCTACGAGCAGTACTTC.

This chain joins TRBV6-1 and TRBJ1-5, with unresolved D. The CDR3 runs to 13 residues. The V and J ends lost 6 bases and 2 bases respectively, with 8 bases between them. Per germline, CDR1 MNHNS and CDR2 SASEGT. The CDR3 region has the DNA TGTGCCAGCAGCTCCTATGGCAATCAGCCCCAGCATTTT. Translation: CASSSYGNQPQHF.

The gene calls are TRBV7-2 and TRBJ1-2; D might be TRBD1 (5 bases). V lost 5 bases to trimming and J lost 6 bases, with 28 bases between them. This CDR3 spans 18 amino acids. Germline CDR1 and CDR2: SGHTA and FQGNSA. The CDR3 sequence is CASSPRNPNNRLRHGYTF. The CDR3 DNA is TGTGCCAGCAGCCCAAGGAACCCCAATAACAGGCTAAGGCATGGCTACACCTTC.

This rearrangement joins TRBV7-8 to TRBJ2-1; 7 positions match TRBD1. The CDR3 spans 17 residues. The trim removed 5 bases at V and 5 bases at J, leaving 15 bases unmatched. Germline values: CDR1 SGHVS, CDR2 FQNEAQ. The CDR3 here is CASSGWVWDRPNNEQFF. The CDR3 DNA sequence: TGTGCCAGCAGCGGGTGGGTCTGGGACAGACCAAACAATGAGCAGTTCTTC.

This chain uses TRBV6-5 with TRBJ1-4; the D gene is possibly TRBD1 (6 bases). The length of the CDR3 is 13 residues. Germline V CDR1 and CDR2: MNHEY, SVGAGI. Trimming shortened V by 6 bases and J by 5 bases, and 10 bases separated the two germline ends. The CDR3, as DNA: TGTGCCAGCAGCCTCACAGGGAATGAAAAACTGTTTTTT. Residues: CASSLTGNEKLFF.

This chain uses TRBV21-1 with TRBJ2-7; the table's D call TRBD1 went unverified against the DNA. TRBV21-1 is designated a pseudogene. CDR3 length: 13 residues. CDR3 sequence reads: CASPKGTFYEQYF. The DNA for the CDR3 is TGTGCCAGCCCTAAGGGGACATTTTACGAGCAGTACTTC.

V gene TRBV5-4 combines with J gene TRBJ2-7; 7 bases are shared with TRBD2. Trimming removed 2 bases from V and 5 bases from J; junction bases left unmatched: 7. The length of the CDR3 is 14 residues. Germline loops: CDR1 SGHNT, CDR2 YYREEE (reference sequence). CDR3 sequence reads: CASSFGLVQNEQYF. The CDR3 DNA sequence: TGTGCCAGCAGCTTTGGACTAGTCCAGAACGAGCAGTACTTC.

The chain carries TRBV5-1 and TRBJ1-1; D might be TRBD1 (6 bases). CDR3 length equals 15 residues. The V end was cut by 4 bases, the J end by 6 bases, with 19 bases between. Germline V gene lookup returns CDR1 SGHRS and CDR2 YFSETQ. This chain's CDR3 is CASSLEQGRVAEAFF. CDR3 DNA sequence: TGCGCCAGCAGCCTGGAACAGGGACGAGTGGCTGAAGCTTTCTTT.

V gene TRBV6-5 combines with J gene TRBJ1-4, with 8 bases that match TRBD1. The CDR3 loop spans 15 amino acids. After removal of 8 bases from V and 4 bases from J, the junction contained 9 bases not matched to a gene. Germline V CDR1 and CDR2: MNHEY, SVGAGI. In DNA, the CDR3 is TGTGCCAGCGGGGGGGGAGACAGGGGTAATGAAAAACTGTTTTTT. Translating gives CASGGGDRGNEKLFF.